The sequence of this T cell receptor (beta chain) was determined in a study of regulatory T cells in long-lasting Graves disease (dated by TCRdb to the early 2020s). General notes on the study: Persistent Graves' disease was defined as antithyroid drug treatment for over 5 years with persistently positive TSH receptor autoantibodies. Persistent Graves' disease patients were compared with newly diagnosed Graves' disease patients by peripheral blood TCR sequencing and RNA sequencing. Persistent Graves' disease patients in the clinical cohort had taken antithyroid drugs for roughly ten years on average. The study took place in China and was registered as a clinical trial. A total of around 33 samples were covered by TCR sequencing, comprising approximately 13 persistent and around 20 newly diagnosed Graves' disease patients.

Broad study findings and their caveats: Persistent patients shared more public clonotypes among themselves (around 3,000) than newly diagnosed patients did (roughly 920). The small sample size was acknowledged by the authors as a limitation that may reduce accuracy. The study examined only peripheral blood because the primary lesion, thyroid tissue, could not be accessed. Lower TCR Shannon entropy and fewer highly expanded clones were observed in persistent Graves' disease patients than in newly diagnosed patients, which suggested clonal expansion. Persistent disease showed preferential use of TRBV28, TRBJ1-2 and TRBJ2-5, whereas newly diagnosed disease favored TRBV20-1 and TRBJ2-1. Sequencing and analysis were limited to the TCR beta chain.

The CDR3, cysteine through phenylalanine, is 16 amino acids long. The entry retains the CDR3 DNA only, 48 bases that are in frame from base 1. Reading the germline V gene (reference sequence) gives CDR1 LGHDT and CDR2 YNNKEL. Ends trimmed: V by 1 base, J by 4 bases; bases unmatched to a gene: 8. Receptor libraries were prepared by multiplex PCR. This sample was sequenced with an Illumina HiSeq 4000. CDR3 regions were amplified by Arm-PCR with iRepertoire HTBI primers to construct TCR beta libraries. Gel purification was performed on PCR products prior to sequencing. In the source study's methods: Across samples, fewer than 70 TRBV and 15 or so TRBJ segments were identified and used for gene usage analysis of CDR3 amino acid clonotypes. COPE and FqMerger were used to merge filtered high-quality paired reads into contigs. BLAST was used to align contigs to IMGT TRBV, TRBD and TRBJ reference genes, and CDR3 was defined according to IMGT. Any clonotype with a frequency above 0.1% was classified as a highly expanded clone. Repertoire diversity was measured by Shannon entropy, and V-J evenness by the Gini coefficient. A clonotype found in more than one individual was treated as public. TCRdb itself trimmed the public reads at Q25 with fastp, ran MiXCR and retained productive beta chains. A single entry per CDR3 protein holds the most common genes and DNA from its merged rows. None of the V and J calls come from the authors' own analysis; TCRdb made them. This sample holds hundreds of thousands of distinct CDR3 sequences; 20% to 25% were observed only once. The biggest ten clones account for approximately 8% of the sample.

The time point label, as the study defines it: persistent/refractory GD, antithyroid drugs over 5 years with positive TRAb. For both TCR sequencing and RNA sequencing, RNA was extracted from PBMCs in TRIzol. Graves' disease was diagnosed according to American Thyroid Association guidelines. The patients came from an endocrinology department in Xi'an, China. From each patient, approximately 9 milliliters of peripheral blood was collected into an EDTA anticoagulant tube. Ficoll Paque Plus density gradient separation was used to isolate PBMCs, and no further T cell sorting was performed. An Agilent 2100 Bioanalyzer and agarose gel were used to check RNA quality, while a NanoDrop 2000 measured RNA concentration. With respect to this clonotype: Its antigen is unknown. Per-base qualities were not stored, and no clone one base away is much larger.

The sequence links TRBV3-1 to TRBJ1-2; 8 middle bases align to TRBD1. This TCR was sampled from a female donor with Graves disease. Here the sequenced sample was peripheral blood mononuclear cells (PBMCs), taken when the disease was refractory, from a patient treated with antithyroid drugs. The bases are TGTGCCAGCAGCCAAGGATCGGCAGGGGGCGTCTATGGCTACACCTTC. This yields the protein CASSQGSAGGVYGYTF.